This TCR beta chain stems from a study of beta chain features in type 1 diabetes. Turning to the study itself: All samples yielded roughly 100 million examined sorted cells.

CD4+ naive, central memory, regulatory and stem cell-like memory subsets were isolated by sorting on CD45RO/CCR7/CD25/CD127/CD95/CD27. Study-level results: There were fewer insertions and more deletions at the VDJ junctions of type 1 diabetes patients. In all four CD4+ subsets, TCRB CDR3 length was significantly, moderately reduced in type 1 diabetes.

This clone was counted only a few times. No antigen is known for it. Different DNA sequences within this sample yield the same CDR3. Expressed TCRB transcripts were sequenced, since all the RNA that had been isolated was reverse transcribed. This table comes from immunoSEQ multiplex PCR, and its TCRdb copy is limited to in-frame clones, with some not included. The table shows roughly 700,000 clones, with 13% occurring only once. V lost 0 bases and J 1 base, leaving 6 bases between the germline ends. Germline V gene sequence: CDR1 MNHEY, CDR2 SVGAGI. The CDR3 sequence is 14 residues long. The sample comprised naive CD4+ T cells from blood. This sequence originates from a young man with type 1 diabetes. The rearrangement links TRBV6-5 to TRBJ2-5; no firm D call. This CDR3 reads CASSYSGGQETQYF. In DNA form, the CDR3 reads TGTGCCAGCAGTTACTCCGGCGGCCAAGAGACCCAGTACTTC.